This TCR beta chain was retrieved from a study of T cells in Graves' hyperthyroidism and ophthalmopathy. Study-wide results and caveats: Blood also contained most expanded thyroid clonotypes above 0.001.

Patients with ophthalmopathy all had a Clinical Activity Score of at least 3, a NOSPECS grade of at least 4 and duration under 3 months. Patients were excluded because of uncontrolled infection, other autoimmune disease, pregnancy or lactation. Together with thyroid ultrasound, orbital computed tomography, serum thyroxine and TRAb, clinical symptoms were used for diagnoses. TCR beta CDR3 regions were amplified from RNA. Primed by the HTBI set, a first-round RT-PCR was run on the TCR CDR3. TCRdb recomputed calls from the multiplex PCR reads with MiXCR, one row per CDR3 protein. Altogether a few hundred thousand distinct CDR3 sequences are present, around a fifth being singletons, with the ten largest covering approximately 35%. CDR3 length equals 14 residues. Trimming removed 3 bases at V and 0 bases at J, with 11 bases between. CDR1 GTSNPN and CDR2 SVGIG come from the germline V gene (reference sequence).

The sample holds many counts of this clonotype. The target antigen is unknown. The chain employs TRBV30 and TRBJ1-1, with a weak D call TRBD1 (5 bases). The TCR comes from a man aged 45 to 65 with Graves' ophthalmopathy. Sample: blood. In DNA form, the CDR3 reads TGTGCCTGGAGGGGGGACTTCATGAACACTGAAGCTTTCTTT. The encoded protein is CAWRGDFMNTEAFF.